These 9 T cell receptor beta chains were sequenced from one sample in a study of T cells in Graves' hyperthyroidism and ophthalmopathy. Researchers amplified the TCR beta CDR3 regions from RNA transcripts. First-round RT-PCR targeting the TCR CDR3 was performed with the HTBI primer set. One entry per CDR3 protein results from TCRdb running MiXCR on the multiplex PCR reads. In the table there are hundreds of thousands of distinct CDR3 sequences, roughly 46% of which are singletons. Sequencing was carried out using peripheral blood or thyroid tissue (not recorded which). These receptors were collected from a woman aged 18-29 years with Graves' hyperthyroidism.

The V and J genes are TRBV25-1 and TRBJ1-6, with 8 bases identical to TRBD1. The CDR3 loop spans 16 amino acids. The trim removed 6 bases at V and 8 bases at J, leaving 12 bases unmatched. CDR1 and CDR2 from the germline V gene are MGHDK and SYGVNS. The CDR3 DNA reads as TGTGCCAGCAGCCCCGCGGGGACAGGCTCGTATTCACCCCTCCACTTT. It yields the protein CASSPAGTGSYSPLHF.

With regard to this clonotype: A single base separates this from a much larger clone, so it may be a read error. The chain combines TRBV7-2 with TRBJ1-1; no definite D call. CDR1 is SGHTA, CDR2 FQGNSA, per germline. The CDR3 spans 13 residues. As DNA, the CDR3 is TGTGCCAGCAGCGAGGATGCCGTGACTGAAGCTTCCTTT. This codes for CASSEDAVTEASF. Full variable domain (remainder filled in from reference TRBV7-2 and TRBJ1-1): GAGVSQSPSNKVTEKGKDVELRCDPISGHTALYWYRQSLGQGLEFLIYFQGNSAPDKSGLPSDRFSAERTGGSVSTLTIQRTQQEDSAVYLCASSEDAVTEASFGQGTRLTVV.

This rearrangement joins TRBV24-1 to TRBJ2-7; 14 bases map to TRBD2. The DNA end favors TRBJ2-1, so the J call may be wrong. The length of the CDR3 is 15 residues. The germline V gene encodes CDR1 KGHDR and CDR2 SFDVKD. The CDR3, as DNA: TGTGCCACCAGTGACCTGACTAGCGGGAGGGGTGAGCAGTTCTTC. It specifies CATSDLTSGRGEQFF.

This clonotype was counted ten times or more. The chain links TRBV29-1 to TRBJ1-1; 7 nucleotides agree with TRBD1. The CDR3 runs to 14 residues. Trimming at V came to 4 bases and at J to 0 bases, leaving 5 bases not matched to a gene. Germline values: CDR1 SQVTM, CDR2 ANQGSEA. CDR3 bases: TGCAGCGTTGGACAGGGCAGTTTGAACACTGAAGCTTTCTTT. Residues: CSVGQGSLNTEAFF.

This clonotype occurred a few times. The CDR3 DNA is TGTGCCAGCAGCTTAGAGGGCAGGGGGGTACGGAATCAGCCCCAGCATTTT. Encoded protein: CASSLEGRGVRNQPQHF. The chain couples TRBV7-6 to TRBJ1-5, with 7 bases identical to TRBD1. Germline loops: CDR1 SGHVS, CDR2 FNYEAQ. CDR3 length: 17 amino acids. V dropped 1 base and J dropped 4; count of bases not matched to a gene: 10.

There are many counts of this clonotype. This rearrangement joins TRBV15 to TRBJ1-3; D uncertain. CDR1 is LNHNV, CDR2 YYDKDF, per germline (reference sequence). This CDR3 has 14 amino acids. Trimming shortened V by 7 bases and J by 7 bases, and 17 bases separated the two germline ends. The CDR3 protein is CATKFGGRANTIYF. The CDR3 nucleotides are TGTGCCACCAAGTTCGGTGGGAGGGCGAACACCATATATTTT.

The CDR3 DNA is TGTGCCACAAAAATCAGCTTAGTTCCTCACGGCTCTGGAAACACCATATATTTT. Translated: CATKISLVPHGSGNTIYF. The J gene is TRBJ1-3, the V gene TRBV10-3; D uncertain. Germline V gene data show CDR1 as ENHRY and CDR2 as SYGVKD. V was trimmed by 10 bases and J by 0 bases, leaving 25 bases between them. This CDR3 has 18 amino acids.

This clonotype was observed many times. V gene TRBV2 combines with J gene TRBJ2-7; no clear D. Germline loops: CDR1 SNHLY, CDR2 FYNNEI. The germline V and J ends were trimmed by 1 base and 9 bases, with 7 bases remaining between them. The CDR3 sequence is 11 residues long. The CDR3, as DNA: TGTGCCAGCAGTGAAGGGGTAGCGCAGTACTTC. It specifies CASSEGVAQYF.

The CDR3 DNA follows: TGTGCCGGGGCCGGGACTAGCACCGGGGAGCTGTTTTTT. This sequence encodes CAGAGTSTGELFF. The gene calls are TRBV7-9 and TRBJ2-2; 8 bases line up with TRBD2. The CDR3 loop spans 13 amino acids. V shed 11 bases and J 4 bases; nucleotides not matched to a gene: 6. Germline-derived CDR1 and CDR2 are SEHNR and FQNEAQ (reference sequence). The full variable domain, in which reference TRBV7-9 and TRBJ2-2 provide the parts outside the CDR3, is DTGVSQNPRHKITKRGQNVTFRCDPISEHNRLYWYRQTLGQGPEFLTYFQNEAQLEKSRLLSDRFSAERPKGSFSTLEIQRTEQGDSAMYLCAGAGTSTGELFFGEGSRLTVL.